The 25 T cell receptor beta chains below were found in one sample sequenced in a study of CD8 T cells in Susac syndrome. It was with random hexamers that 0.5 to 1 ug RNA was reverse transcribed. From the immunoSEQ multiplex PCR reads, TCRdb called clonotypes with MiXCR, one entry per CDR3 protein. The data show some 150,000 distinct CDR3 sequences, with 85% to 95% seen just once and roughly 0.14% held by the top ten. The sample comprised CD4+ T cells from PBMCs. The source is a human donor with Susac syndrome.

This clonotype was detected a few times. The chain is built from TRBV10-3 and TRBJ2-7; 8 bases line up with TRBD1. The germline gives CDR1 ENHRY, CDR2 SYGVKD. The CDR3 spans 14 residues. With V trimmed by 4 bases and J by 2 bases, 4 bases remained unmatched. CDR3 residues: CAISGTGTAYEQYF. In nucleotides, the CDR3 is TGTGCCATCAGTGGGACAGGGACTGCCTACGAGCAGTACTTC.

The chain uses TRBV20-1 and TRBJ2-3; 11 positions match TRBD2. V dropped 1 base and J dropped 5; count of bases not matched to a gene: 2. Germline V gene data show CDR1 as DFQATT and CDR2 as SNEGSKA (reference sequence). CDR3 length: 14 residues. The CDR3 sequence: CSARGLAGIDTQYF. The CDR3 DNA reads TGCAGTGCTAGAGGACTAGCGGGGATAGATACGCAGTATTTT.

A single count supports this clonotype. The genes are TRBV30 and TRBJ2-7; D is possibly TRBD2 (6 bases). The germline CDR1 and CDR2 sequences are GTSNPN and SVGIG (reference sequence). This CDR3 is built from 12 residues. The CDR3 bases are TGTGCTTCCAGTGGAGGGGTCTACGAGCAGTACTTC. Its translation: CASSGGVYEQYF.

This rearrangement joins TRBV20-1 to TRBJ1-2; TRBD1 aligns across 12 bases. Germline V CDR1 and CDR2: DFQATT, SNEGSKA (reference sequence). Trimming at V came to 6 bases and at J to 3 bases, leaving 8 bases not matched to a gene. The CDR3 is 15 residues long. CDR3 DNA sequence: TGCAGTGCGTCCCCGGGACAGGGGGCGGACTATGGCTACACCTTC. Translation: CSASPGQGADYGYTF.

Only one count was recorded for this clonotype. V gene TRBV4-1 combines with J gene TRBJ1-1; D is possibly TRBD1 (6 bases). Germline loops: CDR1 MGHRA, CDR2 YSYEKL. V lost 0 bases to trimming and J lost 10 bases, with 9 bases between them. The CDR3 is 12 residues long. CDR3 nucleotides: TGCGCCAGCAGCCAAGAAGGGGGATCAGCTTTCTTT. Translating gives CASSQEGGSAFF.

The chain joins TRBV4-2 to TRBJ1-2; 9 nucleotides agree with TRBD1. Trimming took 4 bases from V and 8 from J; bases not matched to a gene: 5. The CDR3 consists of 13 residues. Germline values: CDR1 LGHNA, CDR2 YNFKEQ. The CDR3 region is CASSLDRGKGYTF. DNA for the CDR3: TGTGCCAGCAGCCTCGACAGGGGGAAAGGCTACACCTTC.

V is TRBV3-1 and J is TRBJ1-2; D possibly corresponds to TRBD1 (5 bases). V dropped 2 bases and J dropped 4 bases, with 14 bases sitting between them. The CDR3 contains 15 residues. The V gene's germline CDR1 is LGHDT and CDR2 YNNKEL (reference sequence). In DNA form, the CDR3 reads TGTGCCAGCAGCCAACCGGGACGGATCGCCTATGGCTACACCTTC. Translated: CASSQPGRIAYGYTF.

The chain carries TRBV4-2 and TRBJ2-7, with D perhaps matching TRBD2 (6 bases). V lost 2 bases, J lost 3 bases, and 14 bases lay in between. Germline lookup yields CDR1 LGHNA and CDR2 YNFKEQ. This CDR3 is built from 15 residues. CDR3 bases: TGTGCCAGCAGCCAACTGCGGGCGGGGTTCTACGAGCAGTACTTC. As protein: CASSQLRAGFYEQYF.

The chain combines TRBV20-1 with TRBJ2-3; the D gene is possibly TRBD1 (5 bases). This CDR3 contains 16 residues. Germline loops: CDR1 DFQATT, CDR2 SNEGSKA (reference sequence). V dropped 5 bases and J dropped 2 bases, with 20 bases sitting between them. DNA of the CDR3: TGCAGTGCTTGGGGCCTGGGCACGTACTACACAGATACGCAGTATTTT. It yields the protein CSAWGLGTYYTDTQYF.

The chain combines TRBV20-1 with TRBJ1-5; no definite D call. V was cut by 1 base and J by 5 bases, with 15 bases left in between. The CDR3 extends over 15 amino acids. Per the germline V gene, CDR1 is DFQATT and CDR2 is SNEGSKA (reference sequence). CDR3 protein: CSARASGIGYQPQHF. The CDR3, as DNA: TGCAGTGCTAGAGCGTCTGGGATCGGGTATCAGCCCCAGCATTTT.

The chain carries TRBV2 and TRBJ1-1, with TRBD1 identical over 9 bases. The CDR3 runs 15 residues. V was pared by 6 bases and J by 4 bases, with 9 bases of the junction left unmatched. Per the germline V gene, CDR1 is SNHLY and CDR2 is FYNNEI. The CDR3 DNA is TGTGCCAGCAGGCACAGGGGGCCGGGCGTCACTGAAGCTTTCTTT. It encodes CASRHRGPGVTEAFF.

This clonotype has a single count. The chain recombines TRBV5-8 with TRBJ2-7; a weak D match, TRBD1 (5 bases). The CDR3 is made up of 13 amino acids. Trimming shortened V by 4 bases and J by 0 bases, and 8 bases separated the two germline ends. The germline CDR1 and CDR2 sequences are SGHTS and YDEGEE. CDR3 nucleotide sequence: TGTGCCAGCAGCCATACAGGCTCCTACGAGCAGTACTTC. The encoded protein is CASSHTGSYEQYF. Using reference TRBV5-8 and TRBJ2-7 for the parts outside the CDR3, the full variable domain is EAGVTQSPTHLIKTRGQQATLRCSPISGHTSVYWYQQALGLGLQFLLWYDEGEERNRGNFPPRFSGRQFPNYSSELNVNALELEDSALYLCASSHTGSYEQYFGPGTRLTVT.

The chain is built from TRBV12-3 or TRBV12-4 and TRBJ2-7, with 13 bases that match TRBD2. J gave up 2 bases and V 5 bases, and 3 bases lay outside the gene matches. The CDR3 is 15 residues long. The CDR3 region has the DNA TGTGCCAGCAGTCTACTAGCGGGAGGGCCCTACGAGCAGTACTTC. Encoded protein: CASSLLAGGPYEQYF.

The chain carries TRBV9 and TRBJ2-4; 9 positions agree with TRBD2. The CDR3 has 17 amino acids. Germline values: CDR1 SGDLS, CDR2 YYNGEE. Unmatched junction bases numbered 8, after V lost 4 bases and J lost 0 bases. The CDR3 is CASSPTTSGEAKNIQYF. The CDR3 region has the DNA TGTGCCAGCAGCCCTACGACTAGCGGAGAAGCCAAAAACATTCAGTACTTC.

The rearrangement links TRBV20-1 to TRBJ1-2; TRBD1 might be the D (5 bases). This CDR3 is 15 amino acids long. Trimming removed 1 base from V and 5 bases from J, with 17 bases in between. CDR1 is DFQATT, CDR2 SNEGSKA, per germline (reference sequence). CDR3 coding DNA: TGCAGTGCTAGAGTTGCGGGGCTACGGGGGTATGGCTACACCTTC. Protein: CSARVAGLRGYGYTF.

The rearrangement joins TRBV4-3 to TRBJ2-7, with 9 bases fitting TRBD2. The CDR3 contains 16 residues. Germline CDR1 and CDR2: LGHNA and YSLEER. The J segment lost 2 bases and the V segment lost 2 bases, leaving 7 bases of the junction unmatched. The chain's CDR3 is CASSQFSLAGTYEQYF. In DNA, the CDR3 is TGCGCCAGCAGCCAATTTTCGCTAGCGGGAACCTACGAGCAGTACTTC.

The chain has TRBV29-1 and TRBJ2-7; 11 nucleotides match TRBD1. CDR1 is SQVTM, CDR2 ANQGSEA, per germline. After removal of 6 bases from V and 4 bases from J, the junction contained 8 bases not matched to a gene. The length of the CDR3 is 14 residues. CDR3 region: CSVGVDRGLYEQYF. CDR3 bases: TGCAGCGTGGGTGTGGACAGGGGGCTATACGAGCAGTACTTC.

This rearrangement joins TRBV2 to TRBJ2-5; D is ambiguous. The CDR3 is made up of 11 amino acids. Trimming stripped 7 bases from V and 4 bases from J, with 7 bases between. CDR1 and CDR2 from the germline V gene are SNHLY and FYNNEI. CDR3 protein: CASTRVETQYF. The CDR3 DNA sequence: TGTGCCAGCACGAGAGTAGAGACCCAGTACTTC.

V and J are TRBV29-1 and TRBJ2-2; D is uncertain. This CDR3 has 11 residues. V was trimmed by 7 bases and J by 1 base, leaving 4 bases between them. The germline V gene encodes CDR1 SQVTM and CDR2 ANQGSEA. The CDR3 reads CSGRNTGELFF. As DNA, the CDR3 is TGCAGCGGCCGGAACACCGGGGAGCTGTTTTTT.

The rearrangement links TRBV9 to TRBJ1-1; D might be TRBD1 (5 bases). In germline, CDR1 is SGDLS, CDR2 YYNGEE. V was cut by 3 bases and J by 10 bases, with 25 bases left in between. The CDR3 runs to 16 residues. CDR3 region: CASSAEGGMGLGTAFF. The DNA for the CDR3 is TGTGCCAGCAGCGCAGAGGGCGGGATGGGGCTTGGGACAGCTTTCTTT.

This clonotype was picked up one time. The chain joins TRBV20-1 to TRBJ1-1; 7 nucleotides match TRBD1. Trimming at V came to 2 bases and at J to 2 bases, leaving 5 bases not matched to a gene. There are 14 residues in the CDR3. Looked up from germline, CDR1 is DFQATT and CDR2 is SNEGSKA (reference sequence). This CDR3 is CSARSGGPNTEAFF. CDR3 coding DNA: TGCAGTGCTAGATCAGGGGGACCTAACACTGAAGCTTTCTTT.

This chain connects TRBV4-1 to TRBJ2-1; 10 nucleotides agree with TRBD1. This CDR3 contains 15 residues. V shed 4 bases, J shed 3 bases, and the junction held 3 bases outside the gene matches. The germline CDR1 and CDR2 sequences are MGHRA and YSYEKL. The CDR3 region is CASSRGQGVYNEQFF. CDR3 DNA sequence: TGCGCCAGCAGCCGAGGACAGGGGGTCTACAATGAGCAGTTCTTC.

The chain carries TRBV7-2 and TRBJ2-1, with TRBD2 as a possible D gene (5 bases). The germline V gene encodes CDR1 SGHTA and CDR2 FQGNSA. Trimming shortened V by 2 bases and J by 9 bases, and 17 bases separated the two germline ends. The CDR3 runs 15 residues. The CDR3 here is CASSLQAGVRGEQFF. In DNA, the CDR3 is TGTGCCAGCAGCTTACAGGCTGGGGTACGGGGTGAGCAGTTCTTC.

The CDR3 sequence is CAWSVGWEGSPLHF. Written as DNA, the CDR3 is TGTGCCTGGAGTGTGGGATGGGAAGGTTCACCCCTCCACTTT. The V and J genes are TRBV30 and TRBJ1-6; D is unclear. The germline gives CDR1 GTSNPN, CDR2 SVGIG (reference sequence). With 0 bases removed from V and 9 bases from J, the gap between germline ends came to 12 bases. This CDR3 has 14 amino acids.

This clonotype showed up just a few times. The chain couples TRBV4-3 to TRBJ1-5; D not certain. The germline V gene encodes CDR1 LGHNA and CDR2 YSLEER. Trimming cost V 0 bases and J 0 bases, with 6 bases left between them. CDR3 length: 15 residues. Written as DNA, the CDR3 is TGCGCCAGCAGCCAAGATTCAGTTAGCAATCAGCCCCAGCATTTT. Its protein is CASSQDSVSNQPQHF.